The source of this TCR beta chain is a study of regulatory T cells in long-lasting Graves disease. As for the study in general: Antithyroid drug intake by newly diagnosed Graves' patients had lasted under 3 months. General study results and limits: Persistent patients shared more public clonotypes (roughly 2,500) than new patients (more than 900).

Arm-PCR of CDR3 regions with iRepertoire HTBI primers generated TCR beta libraries. Using its own MiXCR run on the multiplex PCR reads, TCRdb lists one record per CDR3 protein. The sample lists approximately 300,000 distinct CDR3 sequences; roughly 18% were seen once. This clonotype occurred many times. Its cognate antigen is unknown. Time point here: newly diagnosed GD, antithyroid drugs for less than 3 months. Making the TCR library involved RNA that had been extracted from PBMCs. One endocrinology department in Xi'an, China, was where patients came from. The authors drew approximately 8.1 milliliters of peripheral blood into EDTA tubes. The CDR3 runs 15 residues. J lost 3 bases, V lost 4 bases, and 7 bases had no gene match. CDR1 and CDR2 (germline): MNHEY, SVGAGI.

This clonotype originated in a female donor with Graves disease. This material consisted of peripheral blood mononuclear cells (PBMCs), taken at new diagnosis, from a patient treated with antithyroid drugs. The chain joins TRBV6-5 to TRBJ2-5, with TRBD2 matching over 8 bases. CDR3 sequence (DNA): TGTGCCAGCAGTTCTGGAGCGGGAGCGGAAGAGACCCAGTACTTC. Translating gives CASSSGAGAEETQYF.